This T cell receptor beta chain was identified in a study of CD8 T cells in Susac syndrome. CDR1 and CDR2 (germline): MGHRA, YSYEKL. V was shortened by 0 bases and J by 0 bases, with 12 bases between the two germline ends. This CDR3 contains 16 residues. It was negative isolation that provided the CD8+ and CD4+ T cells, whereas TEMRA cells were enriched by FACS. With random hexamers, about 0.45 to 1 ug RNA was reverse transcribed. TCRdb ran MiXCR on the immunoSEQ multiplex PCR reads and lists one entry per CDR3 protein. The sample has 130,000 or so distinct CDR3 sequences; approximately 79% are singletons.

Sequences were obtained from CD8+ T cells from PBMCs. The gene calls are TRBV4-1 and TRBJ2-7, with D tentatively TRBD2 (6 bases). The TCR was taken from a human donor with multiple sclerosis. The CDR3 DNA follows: TGCGCCAGCAGCCAAGAATCTGGGGGGTTCTCCTACGAGCAGTACTTC. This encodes CASSQESGGFSYEQYF.